This TCR beta chain emerged from a study of OX40 agonist ivuxolimab in advanced cancers. This table comes from immunoSEQ multiplex PCR, and its TCRdb copy is limited to in-frame clones, with some not included. The data contain more than 65,000 clones, roughly 85% of them singletons. Broader study findings: Relative to CD4+, CD8+ T cells held more expanded clones on average.

Exclusion of a patient followed from autoimmune disease history or systemic immunosuppression. The investigators sampled blood at baseline, at cycle 4 day 1, and at cycle 7 day 1. Germline V lookup: CDR1 MNHNS, CDR2 SASEGT. The CDR3 is made up of 15 amino acids. Trimming took 6 bases from V and 7 from J; bases not matched to a gene: 12. A note on this clone: Its antigen remains unknown.

The specimen was CD4+ or CD8+ T cells sorted from blood, collected in a trial of the OX40 agonist ivuxolimab. The chain has TRBV6-1 and TRBJ1-5, with TRBD1 matching 7 bases. The source of this sequence is an adult with an advanced solid tumor such as melanoma, head and neck, liver or kidney cancer. The CDR3 loop is CASRGGPTGRQPQHF. The CDR3 DNA reads TGTGCCAGCAGGGGGGGTCCGACAGGGAGACAGCCCCAGCATTTT.